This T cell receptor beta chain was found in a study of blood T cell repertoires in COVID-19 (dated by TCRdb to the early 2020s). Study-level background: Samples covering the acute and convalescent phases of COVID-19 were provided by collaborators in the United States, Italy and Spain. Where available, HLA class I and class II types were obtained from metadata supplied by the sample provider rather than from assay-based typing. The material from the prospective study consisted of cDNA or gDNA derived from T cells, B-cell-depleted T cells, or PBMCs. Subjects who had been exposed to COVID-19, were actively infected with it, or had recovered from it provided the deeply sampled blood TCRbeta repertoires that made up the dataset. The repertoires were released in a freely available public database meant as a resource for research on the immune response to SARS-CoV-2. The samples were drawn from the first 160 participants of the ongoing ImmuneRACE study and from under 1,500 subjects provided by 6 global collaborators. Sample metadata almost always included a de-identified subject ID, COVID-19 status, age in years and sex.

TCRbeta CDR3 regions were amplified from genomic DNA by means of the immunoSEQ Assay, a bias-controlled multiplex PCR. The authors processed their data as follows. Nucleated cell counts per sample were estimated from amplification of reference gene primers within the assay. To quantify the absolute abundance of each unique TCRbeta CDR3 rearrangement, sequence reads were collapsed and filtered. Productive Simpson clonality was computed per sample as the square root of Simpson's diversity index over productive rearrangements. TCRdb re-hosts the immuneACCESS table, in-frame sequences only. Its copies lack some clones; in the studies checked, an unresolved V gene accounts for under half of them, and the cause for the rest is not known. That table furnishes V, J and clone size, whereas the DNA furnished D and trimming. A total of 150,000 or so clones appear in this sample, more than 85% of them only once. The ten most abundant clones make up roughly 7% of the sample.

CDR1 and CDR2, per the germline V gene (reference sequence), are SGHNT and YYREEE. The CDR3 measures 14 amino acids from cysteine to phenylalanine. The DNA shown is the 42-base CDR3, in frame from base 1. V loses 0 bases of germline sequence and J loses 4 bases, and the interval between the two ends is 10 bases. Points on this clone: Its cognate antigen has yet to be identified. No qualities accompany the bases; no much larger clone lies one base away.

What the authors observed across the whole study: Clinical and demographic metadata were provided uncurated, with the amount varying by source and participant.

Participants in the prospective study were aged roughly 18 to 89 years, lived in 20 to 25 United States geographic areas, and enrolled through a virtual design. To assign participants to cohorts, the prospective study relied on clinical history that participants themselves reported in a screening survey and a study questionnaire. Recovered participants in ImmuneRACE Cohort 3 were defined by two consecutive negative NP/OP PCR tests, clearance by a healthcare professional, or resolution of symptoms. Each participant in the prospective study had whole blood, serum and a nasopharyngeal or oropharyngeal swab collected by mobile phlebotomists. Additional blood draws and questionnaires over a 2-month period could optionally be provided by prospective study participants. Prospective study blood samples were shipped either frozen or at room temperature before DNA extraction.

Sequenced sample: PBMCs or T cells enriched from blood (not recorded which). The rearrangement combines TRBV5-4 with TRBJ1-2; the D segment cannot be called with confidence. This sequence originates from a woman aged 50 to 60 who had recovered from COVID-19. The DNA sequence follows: TGTGCCAGCAGCTTGGTCGGGGTAGCCTATGGCTACACCTTC. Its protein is CASSLVGVAYGYTF.